These 7 T cell receptor beta chains came from one sample sequenced in a study of T cells in tumors after PD-1 blockade. Method: immunoSEQ multiplex PCR; TCRdb's copy keeps in-frame clones and lacks some. Among 15,000 to 20,000 clones listed, 81% were seen once. The material was PBMCs, obtained after anti-PD-1 therapy. The receptor set was obtained from a human donor with advanced basal cell or squamous cell carcinoma (not recorded which).

This clone was seen only a few times. The gene calls are TRBV28 and TRBJ2-1; D remains unclear. Germline V gene sequence: CDR1 MDHEN, CDR2 SYDVKM. The CDR3 contains 14 residues. The V gene lost 7 bases and the J gene lost 5 bases, with 15 bases spanning the gap. In nucleotides, the CDR3 is TGTGCCAGCAATTTTGGAACAGACGACAATGAGCAGTTCTTC. It specifies CASNFGTDDNEQFF. The full variable domain, in which reference TRBV28 and TRBJ2-1 provide the parts outside the CDR3, is DVKVTQSSRYLVKRTGEKVFLECVQDMDHENMFWYRQDPGLGLRLIYFSYDVKMKEKGDIPEGYSVSREKKERFSLILESASTNQTSMYLCASNFGTDDNEQFFGPGTRLTVL.

The gene calls are TRBV2 and TRBJ2-7; D remains unclear. In germline, CDR1 is SNHLY, CDR2 FYNNEI. This CDR3 comprises 15 residues. Trimming shortened V by 7 bases and J by 0 bases, and 16 bases separated the two germline ends. Here the CDR3 reads CASIVDARHSYEQYF. For the CDR3, the DNA is TGTGCCAGCATAGTAGACGCCCGGCACTCCTACGAGCAGTACTTC.

This sequence joins TRBV6-5 and TRBJ2-7; 12 nucleotides match TRBD1. With 8 bases clipped from V and 4 bases from J, the junction kept 9 bases outside the gene matches. This CDR3 region has 15 residues. From germline, CDR1 is MNHEY and CDR2 SVGAGI. CDR3 DNA sequence: TGTGCCAGCGCATACGGGACAGGGGGCGCGTACGAGCAGTACTTC. Amino acid sequence: CASAYGTGGAYEQYF.

This clone appeared a single time. This chain uses TRBV28 with TRBJ2-7, with 7 bases matching TRBD2. With 6 bases clipped from V and 2 bases from J, the junction kept 7 bases outside the gene matches. The CDR3 is 14 amino acids. Looked up from germline, CDR1 is MDHEN and CDR2 is SYDVKM. The DNA for the CDR3 is TGTGCCAGCAGCCGGGACTACCTCACCTACGAGCAGTACTTC. Translation gives CASSRDYLTYEQYF.

In its sample, this clone was seen once. The rearrangement joins TRBV7-2 to TRBJ2-7; the D gene is possibly TRBD1 (6 bases). Germline CDR1 SGHTA, CDR2 FQGNSA. Trimming removed 5 bases from V and 1 base from J, with 12 bases in between. This CDR3 has 14 amino acids. The CDR3 DNA reads TGTGCCAGCAGCCCAGGGGTTCAGTCCTACGAGCAGTACTTC. Protein: CASSPGVQSYEQYF.

Only a few counts were recorded for this clone. The chain combines TRBV24-1 with TRBJ2-7, with D uncertain. Germline V gives CDR1 KGHDR, CDR2 SFDVKD. V lost 0 bases and J lost 3, with 14 bases in between. The CDR3 runs to 16 residues. The CDR3 DNA sequence: TGTGCCACCAGTGATTTGCAGCCCTATCCGTACTACGAGCAGTACTTC. Translation gives CATSDLQPYPYYEQYF.

This chain joins TRBV3-1 (or the pseudogene TRBV3-2) and TRBJ2-7; possible D gene TRBD2, 6 bases. CDR3 length equals 14 residues. The germline V and J ends were trimmed by 1 base and 4 bases, with 11 bases remaining between them. The germline V gene encodes CDR1 LGHDT and CDR2 YNNKEL (reference sequence). The CDR3 sequence is CASSQGGTAYEQYF. In DNA form, the CDR3 reads TGTGCCAGCAGCCAAGGGGGGACTGCTTACGAGCAGTACTTC.